What follows are 25 T cell receptor beta chains derived from one specimen sequenced in a study of shared clonotypes between healthy human individuals. The protocol was immunoSEQ multiplex PCR, while the TCRdb copy is restricted to in-frame clones and leaves out a portion. This sample yields roughly 2 million clones, of which around 95% are seen a single time; approximately 0.13% belongs to the top ten. Sequencing was done on a sample of naive CD4+ T cells sorted from blood. As to subset: CD45RA+ positively selected. The receptors come from a man aged 18 to 30 in good health.

V gene TRBV5-1 combines with J gene TRBJ1-5; 9 bases fit TRBD1. This CDR3 spans 14 amino acids. V was clipped by 7 bases and J by 3 bases; unmatched bases: 5. Germline V lookup: CDR1 SGHRS, CDR2 YFSETQ. This CDR3 reads CASGTGNPNQPQHF. For the CDR3, the DNA is TGCGCCAGCGGGACAGGGAACCCCAATCAGCCCCAGCATTTT. Based on the CDR3 plus reference TRBV5-1 and TRBJ1-5, the full variable domain is KAGVTQTPRYLIKTRGQQVTLSCSPISGHRSVSWYQQTPGQGLQFLFEYFSETQRNKGNFPGRFSGRQFSNSRSEMNVSTLELGDSALYLCASGTGNPNQPQHFGDGTRLSIL.

The chain uses TRBV4-1 and TRBJ1-1; D is ambiguous. Germline V gives CDR1 MGHRA, CDR2 YSYEKL. Deletions cut 1 base from V and 1 base from J, with 10 bases between. The CDR3 is made up of 15 amino acids. This CDR3 reads CASSQGWEANTEAFF. The CDR3 DNA sequence: TGCGCCAGCAGCCAAGGGTGGGAGGCGAACACTGAAGCTTTCTTT.

This chain links TRBV2 with TRBJ1-1; the match to TRBD1 covers 8 bases. Per the germline V gene, CDR1 is SNHLY and CDR2 is FYNNEI. This CDR3 contains 15 residues. After removal of 6 bases from V and 1 base from J, the junction contained 7 bases not matched to a gene. The chain's CDR3 is CASSERTGRNTEAFF. The DNA for the CDR3 is TGTGCCAGCAGCGAAAGGACAGGGAGGAACACTGAAGCTTTCTTT. Based on the CDR3 plus reference TRBV2 and TRBJ1-1, the full variable domain is EPEVTQTPSHQVTQMGQEVILRCVPISNHLYFYWYRQILGQKVEFLVSFYNNEISEKSEIFDDQFSVERPDGSNFTLKIRSTKLEDSAMYFCASSERTGRNTEAFFGQGTRLTVV.

The chain uses TRBV30 and TRBJ2-3; 14 positions match TRBD2. With V trimmed by 6 bases and J by 9 bases, 2 bases remained unmatched. The CDR3 is 12 amino acids. The germline CDR1 and CDR2 sequences are GTSNPN and SVGIG (reference sequence). The CDR3 here is CACGLAGGTQYF. The CDR3 bases are TGTGCCTGCGGACTAGCGGGGGGAACGCAGTATTTT.

This chain connects TRBV11-2 to TRBJ1-3; D call uncertain. The V gene's germline CDR1 is SGHAT and CDR2 FQNNGV. The CDR3 sequence is 14 residues long. Deletions cut 0 bases from V and 3 bases from J, with 6 bases between. The CDR3 here is CASSLETLGNTIYF. Here the CDR3 DNA reads TGTGCCAGCAGCTTAGAAACGCTTGGAAACACCATATATTTT.

The genes are TRBV2 and TRBJ2-1; 8 nucleotides line up with TRBD1. Germline loops: CDR1 SNHLY, CDR2 FYNNEI. Trimming cost V 7 bases and J 7 bases; bases outside gene matches: 12. The CDR3 spans 15 residues. The CDR3 DNA reads as TGTGCCAGCACCCTCGGAACAGGGGGACTTAATGAGCAGTTCTTC. Its protein is CASTLGTGGLNEQFF. Full variable domain (rest looked up from reference TRBV2 and TRBJ2-1): EPEVTQTPSHQVTQMGQEVILRCVPISNHLYFYWYRQILGQKVEFLVSFYNNEISEKSEIFDDQFSVERPDGSNFTLKIRSTKLEDSAMYFCASTLGTGGLNEQFFGPGTRLTVL.

V is TRBV9 and J is TRBJ2-1, with TRBD2 matching 8 bases. Germline lookup yields CDR1 SGDLS and CDR2 YYNGEE. There are 14 residues in the CDR3. V trimming: 0 bases; J trimming: 7 bases; junction bases outside the gene matches: 3. The CDR3 is CASSVGTSNNEQFF. The CDR3 DNA reads TGTGCCAGCAGCGTAGGGACTAGCAATAATGAGCAGTTCTTC. The whole variable domain, remainder taken from reference TRBV9 and TRBJ2-1, is DSGVTQTPKHLITATGQRVTLRCSPRSGDLSVYWYQQSLDQGLQFLIQYYNGEERAKGNILERFSAQQFPDLHSELNLSSLELGDSALYFCASSVGTSNNEQFFGPGTRLTVL.

The V gene is TRBV25-1, the J gene TRBJ2-5, with no clear D. Germline loops: CDR1 MGHDK, CDR2 SYGVNS. With 4 bases removed from V and 4 bases from J, the gap between germline ends came to 10 bases. The CDR3 loop spans 13 amino acids. The CDR3 sequence is CASSVPGIETQYF. Written as DNA, the CDR3 is TGTGCCAGCAGTGTCCCCGGAATAGAGACCCAGTACTTC.

CDR3: CASSERGDSLYEQYF. DNA for the CDR3: TGTGCCAGCAGTGAAAGAGGGGACAGCCTGTACGAGCAGTACTTC. The rearrangement joins TRBV6-1 to TRBJ2-7; TRBD1 agrees at 7 bases. The CDR3 length is 15 residues. With V trimmed by 2 bases and J by 4 bases, 8 bases remained unmatched. Germline assignment: CDR1 MNHNS and CDR2 SASEGT.

The rearrangement joins TRBV2 to TRBJ2-1; TRBD2 agrees at 13 bases. The J segment lost 6 bases and the V segment lost 6 bases, leaving 5 bases of the junction unmatched. Germline CDR1 SNHLY, CDR2 FYNNEI. The CDR3 is 15 residues long. The CDR3 DNA follows: TGTGCCAGCAGACGGACTAGCGGGAGCCGCAATGAGCAGTTCTTC. Translating it yields CASRRTSGSRNEQFF.

The rearrangement joins TRBV7-8 to TRBJ2-7, with 7 bases that match TRBD1. V shed 11 bases and J 2 bases; nucleotides not matched to a gene: 9. This CDR3 region has 13 residues. The germline V gene encodes CDR1 SGHVS and CDR2 FQNEAQ. CDR3 nucleotide sequence: TGTGCCCTAGGGGGCAGAACCACCTACGAGCAGTACTTC. This translates into CALGGRTTYEQYF.

The sample holds one count of this clone. CDR3 residues: CASSRTGGRTEAFF. The CDR3 DNA reads TGTGCCAGCAGTCGGACAGGGGGCCGAACTGAAGCTTTCTTT. The V call is TRBV6-5, the J call TRBJ1-1; 11 bases match TRBD1. Germline CDR1 is MNHEY and CDR2 is SVGAGI. The V gene end was trimmed by 5 bases and the J gene end by 5 bases; junction bases not matched to a gene: 4. The CDR3 totals 14 residues.

This clone came up once. The chain carries TRBV30 and TRBJ2-7, with 12 bases aligning to TRBD2. The germline CDR1 and CDR2 sequences are GTSNPN and SVGIG (reference sequence). After removal of 5 bases from V and 6 bases from J, the junction contained 8 bases not matched to a gene. The CDR3 sequence is 14 residues long. The CDR3 nucleotides are TGTGCCTGGTTGCGACTAGCGGGAGTTTCCGAGCAGTACTTC. Protein: CAWLRLAGVSEQYF.

V and J are TRBV7-2 and TRBJ2-7; TRBD1 aligns across 7 bases. CDR3 length equals 17 residues. Trimming cost V 3 bases and J 9 bases; bases outside gene matches: 20. Germline CDR1 and CDR2: SGHTA and FQGNSA. The DNA of the CDR3 is TGTGCCAGCAGCTTGTCCGGTTCGGGACAGTATCCTACGATGCAGTACTTC. This codes for CASSLSGSGQYPTMQYF.

In its sample, this clone was seen once. The V call is TRBV10-1, the J call TRBJ1-2; D is undetermined. The CDR3 has 12 amino acids. V was cut by 7 bases and J by 8 bases, with 14 bases left in between. Germline assignment: CDR1 WNHNN and CDR2 SYGVQD (reference sequence). In DNA, the CDR3 is TGCGCCAGCACCTCGGACCGGTGGGGCTACACCTTC. Protein product: CASTSDRWGYTF.

The chain employs TRBV29-1 and TRBJ2-3; 14 bases map to TRBD2. After removal of 1 base from V and 9 bases from J, the junction contained 0 bases not matched to a gene. CDR3 length equals 13 residues. In germline, CDR1 is SQVTM, CDR2 ANQGSEA. The CDR3, as DNA: TGCAGCGTTGAAGGGACTAGCGGGAGGACGCAGTATTTT. It yields the protein CSVEGTSGRTQYF.

The chain couples TRBV27 to TRBJ2-7, with 8 bases aligning to TRBD1. Germline V gene sequence: CDR1 MNHEY, CDR2 SMNVEV (reference sequence). CDR3 length: 15 residues. The ends lost 5 bases at V and 6 bases at J; junction bases unmatched: 12. CDR3 DNA: TGTGCCAGCAGTCTAGGCCGGACAGGGTTGTTCGAGCAGTACTTC. Its protein product is CASSLGRTGLFEQYF.

This chain links TRBV29-1 with TRBJ2-3; D might be TRBD2 (7 bases). CDR1 SQVTM and CDR2 ANQGSEA come from the germline V gene. The CDR3 length is 13 residues. V was clipped by 7 bases and J by 0 bases, with 11 bases between them. The CDR3 sequence: CSGRGGSTDTQYF. The CDR3 nucleotides read TGCAGCGGGAGGGGGGGAAGCACAGATACGCAGTATTTT.

The sample holds a few counts of this clone. The chain joins TRBV20-1 to TRBJ1-1; D uncertain. Trimming left V 1 base short and J 11 bases short, with 11 bases between. In germline, CDR1 is DFQATT, CDR2 SNEGSKA (reference sequence). CDR3 size: 11 residues. CDR3 DNA sequence: TGCAGTGCTAGAGTGAAGGTAGAGGCTTTCTTT. This encodes CSARVKVEAFF.

V and J are TRBV28 and TRBJ2-5; no clear D. The CDR3 length is 12 residues. Per germline, CDR1 MDHEN and CDR2 SYDVKM. The ends were cut back, 6 bases at V and 4 bases at J, with 9 bases in the middle. The CDR3, as DNA: TGTGCCAGCAGAACTAATTTAGAGACCCAGTACTTC. Protein sequence: CASRTNLETQYF.

This chain uses TRBV5-1 with TRBJ1-1; a possible D gene is TRBD1 (5 bases). This CDR3 has 15 amino acids. The V gene's germline CDR1 is SGHRS and CDR2 YFSETQ. V was shortened by 3 bases and J by 4 bases, with 16 bases between the two germline ends. CDR3 residues: CASSSEGTTATEAFF. CDR3 in DNA: TGCGCCAGCAGCTCCGAAGGGACCACAGCCACTGAAGCTTTCTTT.

The rearrangement joins TRBV11-2 to TRBJ2-3; D tentatively fits TRBD1 or TRBD2 (5 bases each). Germline-derived CDR1 and CDR2 are SGHAT and FQNNGV. V was cut by 0 bases and J by 1 base, with 8 bases left in between. The CDR3 consists of 15 residues. CDR3 DNA sequence: TGTGCCAGCAGCTTAGACTGGGACCGCACAGATACGCAGTATTTT. Amino acid sequence: CASSLDWDRTDTQYF.

This clone was found once. CDR3 DNA sequence: TGTGCCAGCAGGGGGACAGGGAAGGGGCAAGAGACCCAGTACTTC. It encodes CASRGTGKGQETQYF. The gene calls are TRBV5-6 and TRBJ2-5, with TRBD1 matching 9 bases. V was pared by 5 bases and J by 2 bases, with 7 bases of the junction left unmatched. The germline gives CDR1 SGHDT, CDR2 YYEEEE. This CDR3 has 15 amino acids.

The gene calls are TRBV27 and TRBJ2-3; the D is unclear. Per germline, CDR1 MNHEY and CDR2 SMNVEV (reference sequence). This CDR3 comprises 16 residues. The V and J ends lost 2 bases and 1 base respectively, with 13 bases between them. CDR3 sequence (DNA): TGTGCCAGCAGTTTAGAAGGAGCCCGCCGCACAGATACGCAGTATTTT. It specifies CASSLEGARRTDTQYF.

This chain joins TRBV5-1 and TRBJ2-7, with D possibly TRBD1 on 6 matching bases. Germline values: CDR1 SGHRS, CDR2 YFSETQ. V lost 4 bases to trimming and J lost 0 bases, with 14 bases between them. CDR3 length: 15 residues. In DNA form, the CDR3 reads TGCGCCAGCAGCACAGGGATGACTACCTCCTACGAGCAGTACTTC. Protein: CASSTGMTTSYEQYF. Combining the CDR3 with reference TRBV5-1 and TRBJ2-7 gives the whole variable domain KAGVTQTPRYLIKTRGQQVTLSCSPISGHRSVSWYQQTPGQGLQFLFEYFSETQRNKGNFPGRFSGRQFSNSRSEMNVSTLELGDSALYLCASSTGMTTSYEQYFGPGTRLTVT.